This record looks at one T cell receptor (beta chain) sequence and its context. This clonotype was observed many times. The clone's antigen remains unknown. The sample holds no much larger clone one base away, and base qualities are not on file. Libraries were built with 5' RACE. Sequenced on an Illumina HiSeq 2000. Template switching added a universal primer binding site, and the final cDNA carried a unique molecular identifier that allowed TCR cDNA molecules to be counted accurately. First-strand cDNA for TCR alpha and beta chains was synthesized from specific primers in the conserved constant-segment region. To control for contamination, every cDNA library carried two barcodes: a SMART-Mk sample barcode plus Illumina barcodes. TruSeq adapter sequences, together with Illumina sample barcodes, were added in two successive PCR steps. Sequencing of the TCR alpha and beta cDNA libraries was done on the Illumina HiSeq platform using custom primers. Processing in the source paper ran as follows. Unique molecular identifiers were extracted from raw reads with MiGEC, and CDR3 positions were determined with MiXCR. Recombination models were inferred per individual with the repgenHMM and IGoR tools using an EM algorithm. The analysis of shared clonotypes was done with the tcR package in R, with sharing normalized by the product of cloneset sizes. Out-of-frame nonproductive sequences were analyzed to study raw recombination free of thymic and clonal selection effects. Clones were called with MiXCR by TCRdb after fastp trimmed the public reads at Q25, and only in-frame beta chains were retained. Each entry is one CDR3 protein sequence, shown with its most common DNA and genes. The V and J calls shown here were made by TCRdb, not taken from the authors' results. The sample table shows 460,000 or so distinct CDR3 sequences, and 14% are seen once. The ten largest clonotypes hold roughly 0.56% of the sample.

The record originates from a study of identical twins (dated by TCRdb to about 2016). Notes on the research overall: TCR alpha and beta repertoires from monozygotic twins, unrelated adults of various ages and cord blood were deep-sequenced to test whether fetal clonotypes persist. Replicate twin experiments were performed at different times using different library preparation protocols to rule out contamination.

For CDR1 and CDR2, the germline V gene lists SQVTM and ANQGSEA. The trim is 2 bases for V and 7 bases for J, with a gap of 14 bases between the germline ends. Including cysteine and phenylalanine, the CDR3 has 13 amino acids. The read is trimmed to its CDR3 DNA, 39 bases read in frame from base 1. Summary of the overall study and its limitations: Because the same donors could not be followed over many years, the conclusions depended on cross-sectional statistical analysis. Zero-insertion analyses could be partly confounded by invariant T cells such as MAIT and iNKT, although diverse VJ usage argued against such confounding for most clonotypes. Compared with coincidental sharing between unrelated individuals, an excess of low generation-probability sequences was observed among out-of-frame TCR alpha sequences shared between twins. Fewer insertions were carried by abundant cord blood beta clonotypes; a weaker similar trend was observed in young adult naive repertoires, while no such trend was observed in memory repertoires. Out-of-frame TCR alpha sharing in monozygotic twins was systematically underestimated by recombination models, whereas sharing between unrelated individuals was in agreement with the recombination models. A weaker excess of twin sharing was found in beta out-of-frame sequences because the signal-to-noise ratio was lowered by fewer shared sequences.

Every donor in the study was a healthy Caucasian. Three pairs of female monozygotic twins, all aged roughly 18 to 30 years, made up the twin cohort. Positive isolation kits from Invitrogen were used to isolate the CD4+ and CD8+ T cell populations. These data also formed part of another study, on yellow fever vaccine responses in identical twins. The second study's paper adds: The authors reported that the T cell response to vaccination in identical twins appeared partly convergent and partly personalized. In the study, vaccine-responding T cell clones were precisely tracked in identical twins.

Sequencing used CD4+ T cells sorted from blood. The chain employs TRBV29-1 and TRBJ1-2; TRBD1 might be the D gene, on 5 matching bases. The sequence came from a woman aged 18-35 years in good health. The DNA is TGCAGCGTTGAACACTGGGGCGCAGGTGGCTACACCTTC. This gives the protein CSVEHWGAGGYTF.